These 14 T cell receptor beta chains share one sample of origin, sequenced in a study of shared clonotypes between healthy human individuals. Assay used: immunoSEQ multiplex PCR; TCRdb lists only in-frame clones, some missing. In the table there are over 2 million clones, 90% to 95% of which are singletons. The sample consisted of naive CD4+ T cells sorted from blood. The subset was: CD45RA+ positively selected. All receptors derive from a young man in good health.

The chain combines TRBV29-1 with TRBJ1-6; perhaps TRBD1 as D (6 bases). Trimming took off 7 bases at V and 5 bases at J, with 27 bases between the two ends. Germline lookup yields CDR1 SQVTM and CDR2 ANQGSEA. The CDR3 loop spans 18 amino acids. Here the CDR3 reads CSGLPRTVGSVHNSPLHF. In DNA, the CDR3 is TGCAGCGGATTACCTAGGACAGTTGGGTCGGTGCATAATTCACCCCTCCACTTT.

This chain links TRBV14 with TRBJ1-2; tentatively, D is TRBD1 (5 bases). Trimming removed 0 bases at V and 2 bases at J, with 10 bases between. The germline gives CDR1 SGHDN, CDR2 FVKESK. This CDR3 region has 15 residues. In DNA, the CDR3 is TGTGCCAGCAGCCAAGATCTGTCAGGGAACTATGGCTACACCTTC. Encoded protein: CASSQDLSGNYGYTF.

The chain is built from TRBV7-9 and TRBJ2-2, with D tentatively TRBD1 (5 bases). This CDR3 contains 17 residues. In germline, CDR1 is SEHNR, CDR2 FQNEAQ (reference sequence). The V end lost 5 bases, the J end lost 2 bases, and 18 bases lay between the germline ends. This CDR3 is CASSGNIRQPNTGELFF. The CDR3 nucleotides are TGTGCCAGCAGCGGAAACATAAGACAGCCAAACACCGGGGAGCTGTTTTTT.

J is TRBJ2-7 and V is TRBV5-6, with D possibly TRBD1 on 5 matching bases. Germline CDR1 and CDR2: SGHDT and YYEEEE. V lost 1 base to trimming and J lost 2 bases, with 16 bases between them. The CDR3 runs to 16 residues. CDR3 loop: CASSLRATAHTYEQYF. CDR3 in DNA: TGTGCCAGCAGCTTGCGAGCGACAGCCCATACCTACGAGCAGTACTTC.

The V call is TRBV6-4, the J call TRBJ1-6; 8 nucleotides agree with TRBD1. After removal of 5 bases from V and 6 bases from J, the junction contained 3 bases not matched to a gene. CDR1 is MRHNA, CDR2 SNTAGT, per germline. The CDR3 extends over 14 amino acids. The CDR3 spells CASSWTGTNSPLHF. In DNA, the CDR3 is TGTGCCAGCAGTTGGACAGGGACTAATTCACCCCTCCACTTT.

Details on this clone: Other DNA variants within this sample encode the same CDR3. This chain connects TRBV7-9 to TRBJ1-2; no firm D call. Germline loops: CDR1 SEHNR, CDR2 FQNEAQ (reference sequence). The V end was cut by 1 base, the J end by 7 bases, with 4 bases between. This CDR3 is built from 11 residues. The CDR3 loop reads CASSLVGGYTF. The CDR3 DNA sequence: TGTGCCAGCAGCTTAGTCGGTGGCTACACCTTC.

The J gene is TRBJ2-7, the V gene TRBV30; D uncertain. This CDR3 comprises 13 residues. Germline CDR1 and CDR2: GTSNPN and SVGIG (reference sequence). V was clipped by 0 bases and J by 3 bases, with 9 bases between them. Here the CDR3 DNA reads TGTGCCTGGAGTGTACGGATAGACTACGAGCAGTACTTC. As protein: CAWSVRIDYEQYF.

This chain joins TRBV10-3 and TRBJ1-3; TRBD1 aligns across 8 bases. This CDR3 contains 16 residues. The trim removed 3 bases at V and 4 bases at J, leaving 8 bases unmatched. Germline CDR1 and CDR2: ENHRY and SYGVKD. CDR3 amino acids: CAISEGQGLGGNTIYF. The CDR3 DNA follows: TGTGCCATCAGTGAAGGACAGGGCCTGGGCGGAAACACCATATATTTT.

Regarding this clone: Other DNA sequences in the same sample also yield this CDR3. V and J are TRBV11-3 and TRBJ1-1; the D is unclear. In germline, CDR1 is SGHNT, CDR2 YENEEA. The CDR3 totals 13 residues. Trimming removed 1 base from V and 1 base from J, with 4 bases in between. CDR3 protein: CASSLAENTEAFF. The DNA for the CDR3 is TGTGCCAGCAGCTTAGCTGAGAACACTGAAGCTTTCTTT.

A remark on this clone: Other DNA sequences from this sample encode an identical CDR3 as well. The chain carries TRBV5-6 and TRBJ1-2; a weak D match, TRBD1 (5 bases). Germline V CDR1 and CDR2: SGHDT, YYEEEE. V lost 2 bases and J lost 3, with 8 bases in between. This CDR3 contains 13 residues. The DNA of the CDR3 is TGTGCCAGCAGCTTAGTAGGGGACTATGGCTACACCTTC. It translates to CASSLVGDYGYTF.

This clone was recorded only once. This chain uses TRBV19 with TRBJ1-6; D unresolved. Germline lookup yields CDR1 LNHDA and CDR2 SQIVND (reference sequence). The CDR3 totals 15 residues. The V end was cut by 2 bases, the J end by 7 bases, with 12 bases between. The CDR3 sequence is CASSISVTGNSPLHF. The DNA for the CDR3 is TGTGCCAGTAGTATATCCGTAACGGGGAATTCACCCCTCCACTTT.

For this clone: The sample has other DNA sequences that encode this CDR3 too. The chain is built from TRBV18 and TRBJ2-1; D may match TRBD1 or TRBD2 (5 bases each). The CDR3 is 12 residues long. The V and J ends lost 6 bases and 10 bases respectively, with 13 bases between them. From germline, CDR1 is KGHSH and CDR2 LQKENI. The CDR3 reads CASSPRGGEQFF. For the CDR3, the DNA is TGTGCCAGCTCCCCCCGGGGCGGGGAGCAGTTCTTC.

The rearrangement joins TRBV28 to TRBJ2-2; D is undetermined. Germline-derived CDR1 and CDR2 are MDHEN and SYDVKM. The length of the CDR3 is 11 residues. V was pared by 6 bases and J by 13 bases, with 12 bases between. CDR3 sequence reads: CASRAPEGLFF. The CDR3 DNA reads TGTGCCAGCAGGGCCCCGGAAGGGCTGTTTTTT.

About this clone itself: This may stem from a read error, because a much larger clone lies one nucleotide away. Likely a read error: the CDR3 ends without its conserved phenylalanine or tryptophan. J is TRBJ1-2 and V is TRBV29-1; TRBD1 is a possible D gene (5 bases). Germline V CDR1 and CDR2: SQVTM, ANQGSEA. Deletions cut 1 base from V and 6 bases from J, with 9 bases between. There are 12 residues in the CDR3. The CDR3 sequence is CSVEGRADGYTL. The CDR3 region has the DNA TGCAGCGTTGAAGGCAGGGCTGATGGCTACACCCTC.